This section outlines one TCR beta chain sequence together with its context. Its antigen is not identified. The record originates from a study of T cell repertoires in cytomegalovirus infection. At the level of the study: Public TCR beta signatures marked donors with CMV infection and the matching HLA. Study findings and constraints: Clonotype analysis showed dominance of the ex vivo response by HLA-C-restricted CMV-specific TCR beta clonotypes.

From germline, CDR1 is LNHDA and CDR2 SQIVND (reference sequence). The CDR3 covers 13 residues. Trimming removed 7 bases from V and 6 bases from J, with 13 bases in between. Each CDR3 protein is one row after TCRdb ran MiXCR on the reads. Among 270,000 or so distinct CDR3 sequences listed, about 18% were seen once. The rearrangement joins TRBV19 to TRBJ2-1, with D maybe TRBD1 (5 bases). Sequenced material: CD8+ T cells from PBMCs. The TCR originated in a human donor in good health (CMV status not recorded). Some clones in this sample may be carry-over from other donors' samples. CDR3 region: CASNFGGANEQFF. CDR3 coding DNA: TGTGCCAGTAATTTCGGTGGGGCCAATGAGCAGTTCTTC.